These 31 T cell receptor delta chains share one sample of origin, sequenced in a study of gamma-delta T cells after stem cell transplantation. TCRdb re-called the RT-PCR reads via CATT. The repertoire includes a few thousand delta-chain clones, around 5% of them detected once, and about an eighth sits in the top ten. The sequenced material came from gamma-delta T cells. Every receptor here comes from a human donor. It is not recorded whose cells these are; they may come from a transplant donor.

The sample holds a few counts of this clone. A far larger clone is just one base off, so this is likely a read error. The genes are TRDV2 and TRDJ1, with 8 bases aligning to TRDD3. The germline gives CDR1 GEAIGNYY, CDR2 EKD. The CDR3 totals 14 residues. The junction had 12 bases not matched to a gene; V was cut back by 9 bases and J by 4 bases. In DNA, the CDR3 is TGTGCCCGCGTGAGACTGGGGGGTCACGATAAACTCATCTTT. Amino acid sequence: CARVRLGGHDKLIF.

This clone was seen a handful of times. This may be a read error: a much more frequent sequence differs by one nucleotide. This CDR3 is also generated by other DNA sequences in the sample. The genes are TRDV2 and TRDJ3; 10 bases map to TRDD3. This CDR3 comprises 20 residues. From germline, CDR1 is GEAIGNYY and CDR2 EKD. Unmatched junction bases numbered 11, after V lost 4 bases and J lost 0 bases. For the CDR3, the DNA is TGTGCCTGTGATCCGGTACTGGGGGATTCGACCTCCTGGGACACCCGACAGATGTTTTTC. Translated, it gives CACDPVLGDSTSWDTRQMFF.

This clone rates as medium-sized. This may come from a read error, since a much larger clone is one base off. The rearrangement joins TRDV2 to TRDJ2; a possible D gene is TRDD3 (6 bases). Trimming removed 3 bases at V and 4 bases at J, with 17 bases between. Germline V gene lookup returns CDR1 GEAIGNYY and CDR2 EKD. There are 16 residues in the CDR3. The CDR3 loop reads CACDSLGARQTAQLFF. The CDR3 DNA reads TGTGCCTGTGACTCCTTGGGGGCTAGGCAGACAGCACAACTCTTCTTT.

A remark on this clone: This DNA's translation differs at residue 4 from TCRdb's protein, which comes from a much larger clone; a read error is likely, and the protein shown is translated from the DNA. The chain has TRDV2 and TRDJ1; 9 nucleotides align to TRDD3. The CDR3 totals 17 residues. Germline assignment: CDR1 GEAIGNYY and CDR2 EKD. The CDR3 nucleotides read TGTGCCTGTGGCACCCTTACTGGGGGACCGTACACCGATAAACTCATCTTT. This sequence encodes CACGTLTGGPYTDKLIF.

This clone was counted between two and nine times. Only one base separates this from a far larger clonotype, so it likely reflects a read error. The rearrangement uses TRDV2 and TRDJ1; 11 bases are shared with TRDD3. The CDR3 sequence is 19 residues long. CDR1 and CDR2 (germline): GEAIGNYY, EKD. V was pared by 0 bases and J by 3 bases, with 14 bases of the junction left unmatched. CDR3 in DNA: TGTGCCTGTGACACCGTCCGTGGGGGATACGCCATCCAGGCCGATAAACTCATCTTT. Translation gives CACDTVRGGYAIQADKLIF.

Concerning this clone: A much more abundant neighbour one base away suggests this may be a read error. The identical CDR3 is also encoded by other nucleotide sequences in the sample. The chain recombines TRDV1 with TRDJ1, with a tentative D call TRDD3 (6 bases). Germline lookup yields CDR1 TSWWSYY and CDR2 QGS. The CDR3 spans 18 residues. Trimming shortened V by 0 bases and J by 1 base, and 18 bases separated the two germline ends. In DNA form, the CDR3 reads TGTGCTCTTGGGGAACTTGGTGGGGGGTACGCGGCCACCGATAAACTCATCTTT. Amino acid sequence: CALGELGGGYAATDKLIF.

Regarding this clone: A far larger clone is only one base removed, so a read error is likely. This sequence joins TRDV2 and TRDJ1, with TRDD3 matching 11 bases. CDR1 is GEAIGNYY, CDR2 EKD, per germline. The CDR3 has 19 residues. This chain's CDR3 is CACGTVRGGYAIQTDKLIF. The CDR3 DNA reads as TGTGCCTGTGGCACCGTCCGTGGGGGATACGCCATCCAGACCGATAAACTCATCTTT.

The rearrangement links TRDV1 to TRDJ1; TRDD2 matches 8 bases. CDR1 TSWWSYY and CDR2 QGS come from the germline V gene. This CDR3 is built from 23 residues. V lost 1 base and J lost 0; bases outside the gene matches: 25. CDR3 coding DNA: TGTGCTCTTGGGGAACCTAGGCCTTCCTATGCGACCACCTCAGGGCCTAACACCGATAAACTCATCTTT. This encodes CALGEPRPSYATTSGPNTDKLIF.

There are a few counts of this clone. A much larger clone is a single base away; this may be a read error. V usage is TRDV2 and J usage is TRDJ1; possibly TRDD3 for D (8 bases). Germline CDR1 is GEAIGNYY and CDR2 is EKD. This CDR3 is built from 20 residues. V was cut by 1 base and J by 9 bases, with 35 bases left in between. Here the CDR3 reads CACDTLRYSLPLRDTQELIF. CDR3 in DNA: TGTGCCTGTGACACTCTCCGATACAGCCTTCCTCTGAGGGATACGCAGGAACTCATCTTT.

This clone is judged large. Other nucleotide sequences in the sample specify the same CDR3. The chain is built from TRDV2 and TRDJ3; 7 bases map to TRDD3. The V segment lost 0 bases and the J segment 0 bases; nucleotides outside the gene matches: 13. The CDR3 loop spans 21 amino acids. Germline CDR1 reads GEAIGNYY; CDR2 reads EKD. The CDR3 loop reads CACDTGGLAGGSSWDTRQMFF. In DNA, the CDR3 is TGTGCCTGTGACACCGGGGGATTGGCAGGGGGTAGCTCCTGGGACACCCGACAGATGTTTTTC.

This clone came up a few times. This may stem from a read error, because a much larger clone lies one nucleotide away. This sequence joins TRDV2 and TRDJ1; D is undetermined. This CDR3 is built from 19 residues. The V and J ends lost 3 bases and 2 bases respectively, with 27 bases between them. CDR1 is GEAIGNYY and CDR2 is EKD in the germline V gene. The CDR3: CACDRLNAIGQTLTDKLIF. Written as DNA, the CDR3 is TGTGCCTGTGACCGCTTGAATGCGATAGGCCAAACGTTGACCGATAAACTCATCTTT.

There are a few counts of this clone. With a much larger clone just one base away, this may be a read error. The same CDR3 also results from other DNA sequences found in this sample. The chain couples TRDV2 to TRDJ1, with 9 positions matching TRDD3. The germline V gene has CDR1 GEAIGNYY and CDR2 EKD. The CDR3 contains 18 residues. The CDR3 DNA sequence: TGTGCCTGTGACCCGATACTGGGGGACAACCGGTACACCGACAAACTCATCTTT. Translated: CACDPILGDNRYTDKLIF.

This clone showed up just a few times. This is likely an artifact of a read error, given a far larger clone one base away. The V gene is TRDV2, the J gene TRDJ1, with 12 bases aligning to TRDD3. CDR3 length: 20 amino acids. The V segment lost 3 bases and the J segment 0 bases; nucleotides outside the gene matches: 16. Germline loops: CDR1 GEAIGNYY, CDR2 EKD. The DNA for the CDR3 is TGTGCCTGTGACGAGGTACTGGGGGATACTCCTATACGGCACACCGATAAACTCATCTTT. Its translation: CACDEVLGDTPIRHTDKLIF.

This clone was recorded a few times. TCRdb pairs this DNA with a much larger clone's protein that differs at residue 11, likely a read error; the protein shown was translated from the DNA. The chain recombines TRDV2 with TRDJ1; D is uncertain. CDR1 GEAIGNYY and CDR2 EKD come from the germline V gene. V was trimmed by 0 bases and J by 1 base, leaving 17 bases between them. The CDR3 has 17 amino acids. CDR3 coding DNA: TGTGCCTGTGACACCCTTGCGCCATCGGGCGGCACCGATAAACTCATCTTT. As protein: CACDTLAPSGGTDKLIF.

This clone was observed a few times. The chain uses TRAV29/DV5 and TRDJ1, with D tentatively TRDD2 or TRDD3 (5 bases each). V was pared by 2 bases and J by 3 bases, with 29 bases between. The CDR3 totals 19 residues. Germline CDR1 reads NSMFDY; CDR2 reads ISSIKDK. The CDR3 is CAARRPLLTGWPGPDKLIF. The CDR3 nucleotides read TGTGCAGCAAGACGACCCCTTCTAACGGGATGGCCGGGACCCGATAAACTCATCTTT.

With respect to this clone: This may be a read error, as it is one base from a much larger clone. The chain links TRDV2 to TRDJ1, with TRDD3 as a possible D gene (5 bases). Trimming left V 0 bases short and J 5 bases short, with 15 bases between. The CDR3 covers 15 residues. Germline V gene sequence: CDR1 GEAIGNYY, CDR2 EKD. CDR3 amino acids: CACDTAGTRMDKLIF. Written as DNA, the CDR3 is TGTGCCTGTGACACCGCGGGGACACGGATGGATAAACTCATCTTT.

This clone ranks as large. V usage is TRDV2 and J usage is TRDJ2, with TRDD3 as a possible D gene (6 bases). Trimming left V 0 bases short and J 5 bases short, with 12 bases between. This CDR3 region has 15 residues. CDR1 GEAIGNYY and CDR2 EKD come from the germline V gene. The CDR3: CACDTLGGPTAQLFF. In DNA, the CDR3 is TGTGCCTGTGACACCCTTGGGGGGCCTACAGCACAACTCTTCTTT.

This clone rates as medium-sized (0.01 to 0.1%). The sample carries other DNA sequences with the same CDR3. This chain uses TRDV2 with TRDJ3, with 11 bases matching TRDD3. Losses at the gene ends were 1 base for V and 2 bases for J; bases not matched to a gene: 9. This CDR3 contains 20 residues. Germline CDR1 is GEAIGNYY and CDR2 is EKD. DNA of the CDR3: TGTGCCTGTGACACTGGGGGATACGAAACGGCCCCCTGGGACACCCGACAGATGTTTTTC. It specifies CACDTGGYETAPWDTRQMFF.

In its sample, this clone ranks as large. This specimen includes other DNA sequences encoding the same CDR3. The chain links TRDV2 to TRDJ1; D not resolved. There are 17 residues in the CDR3. Germline lookup yields CDR1 GEAIGNYY and CDR2 EKD. Trimming took 2 bases from V and 2 from J, leaving 20 bases between them. CDR3 in DNA: TGTGCCTGTGACATGGTGGCAACAGTAAAGGGGACCGATAAACTCATCTTT. The encoded protein is CACDMVATVKGTDKLIF.

This clone has only a few counts. A much larger clone differs from this one at a single base, so this may be a read error. The identical CDR3 is also encoded by other nucleotide sequences in the sample. This rearrangement joins TRDV2 to TRDJ1, with 9 bases lining up with TRDD3. V trimming: 1 base; J trimming: 0 bases; junction bases outside the gene matches: 17. There are 20 residues in the CDR3. CDR1 is GEAIGNYY and CDR2 is EKD in the germline V gene. DNA for the CDR3: TGTGCCTGTGACACAGTAGGTGTACTGGGGGAAACAAAACACACCGATAAACTCATCTTT. As protein: CACDTVGVLGETKHTDKLIF.

Points on this clone: A read error likely explains this, since a far larger clone differs by one base. The chain has TRDV2 and TRDJ1, with D tentatively TRDD2 or TRDD3 (7 bases each). Trimming cost V 1 base and J 0 bases, with 20 bases left between them. Germline lookup yields CDR1 GEAIGNYY and CDR2 EKD. The CDR3 extends over 18 amino acids. The CDR3 DNA follows: TGTGCCTGTGACACTTTAATTCCTACGGGGGATGACACCGATAAACTCATCTTT. Amino acid sequence: CACDTLIPTGDDTDKLIF.

A few counts support this clone. The TCRdb record carries a much larger clone's protein, which differs from this DNA's translation at residue 4; a read error is the likely cause, and the protein listed here is the DNA translation. CDR3 amino acids: CACGTIQLGTYTDKLIF. The CDR3 bases are TGTGCCTGTGGCACGATCCAACTGGGGACGTACACCGATAAACTCATCTTT. The rearrangement uses TRDV2 and TRDJ1; 7 nucleotides agree with TRDD3. V lost 5 bases, J lost 0 bases, and 14 bases stayed unmatched. This CDR3 region has 17 residues. Germline V gene data show CDR1 as GEAIGNYY and CDR2 as EKD.

About this clone: Different DNA sequences within this sample yield the same CDR3. The chain is built from TRDV2 and TRDJ3; 8 bases agree with TRDD3. The V gene's germline CDR1 is GEAIGNYY and CDR2 EKD. The CDR3 spans 19 residues. V was pared by 2 bases and J by 0 bases, with 8 bases of the junction left unmatched. The CDR3: CACDILLGESSWDTRQMFF. The CDR3 region has the DNA TGTGCCTGTGACATACTGCTGGGGGAAAGCTCCTGGGACACCCGACAGATGTTTTTC.

Only a few counts were recorded for this clone. This DNA's translation and the protein TCRdb lists, from a much larger clone, do not match at residue 17, likely due to a read error; the protein shown is translated from the DNA. The gene calls are TRDV2 and TRDJ3; TRDD3 agrees at 7 bases. This CDR3 has 19 residues. Germline CDR1 reads GEAIGNYY; CDR2 reads EKD. DNA of the CDR3: TGTGCCTGTGACACCGGGGGATTCTCGGGCTCCTGGGACACCCGACAGATATTTTTC. Translation gives CACDTGGFSGSWDTRQIFF.

This clone came up a few times. This DNA's translation and the protein TCRdb lists, from a much larger clone, do not match at residue 5, likely due to a read error; the protein shown is translated from the DNA. The chain combines TRDV2 with TRDJ1; TRDD3 matches 8 bases. This CDR3 comprises 19 residues. Losses at the gene ends were 2 bases for V and 1 base for J; bases not matched to a gene: 17. In germline, CDR1 is GEAIGNYY, CDR2 EKD. The CDR3 nucleotides read TGTGCCTGTGACATAGTGTTTACTGGGGGCCTCCGGGGCACCGATAAACTCATCTTT. This sequence encodes CACDIVFTGGLRGTDKLIF.

In this sample, this clone turned up a few times. TCRdb records a much larger clone's protein for this DNA, with a difference at residue 11 that likely arises from a read error; the protein given is the translation of the DNA. The chain has TRDV2 and TRDJ1; 9 bases align to TRDD3. CDR3 length equals 19 residues. The J segment lost 0 bases and the V segment lost 3 bases, leaving 16 bases of the junction unmatched. Germline CDR1 reads GEAIGNYY; CDR2 reads EKD. This chain's CDR3 is CACDALGDSSPANTDKLIF. CDR3 in DNA: TGTGCCTGTGACGCGCTGGGGGATTCTTCGCCGGCCAACACCGATAAACTCATCTTT.

This clone turned up a few times. The protein TCRdb lists belongs to a much larger clone and differs from this DNA's translation at residue 4, which points to a read error; the protein shown is made from the DNA. The chain employs TRDV2 and TRDJ1, with 10 nucleotides matching TRDD3. The CDR3 contains 19 residues. Germline V gives CDR1 GEAIGNYY, CDR2 EKD. The V segment lost 5 bases and the J segment 1 base; nucleotides outside the gene matches: 18. Here the CDR3 reads CACGAVKGDTPISTDKLIF. DNA for the CDR3: TGTGCCTGTGGCGCCGTTAAGGGGGATACGCCTATTAGCACCGATAAACTCATCTTT.

By proportion, this clone is medium-sized. The V and J genes are TRDV2 and TRDJ1, with TRDD3 identical over 10 bases. V shed 0 bases and J 0 bases; nucleotides not matched to a gene: 12. Per the germline V gene, CDR1 is GEAIGNYY and CDR2 is EKD. The length of the CDR3 is 19 residues. The CDR3 bases are TGTGCCTGTGACACCGTGTCTACTGGGGGATCCGTGTACACCGATAAACTCATCTTT. It translates to CACDTVSTGGSVYTDKLIF.

The chain employs TRDV2 and TRDJ1; 10 positions match TRDD3. J lost 0 bases, V lost 0 bases, and 12 bases had no gene match. CDR3 length: 19 amino acids. CDR1 GEAIGNYY and CDR2 EKD come from the germline V gene. CDR3 coding DNA: TGTGCCTGTGACACCCTTACTGGGGGATCAGCGACGTACACCGATAAACTCATCTTT. This codes for CACDTLTGGSATYTDKLIF.

Details on this clone: This may be a read error, as it is one base from a much larger clone. The chain recombines TRDV2 with TRDJ3; 8 bases fit TRDD3. Germline V gives CDR1 GEAIGNYY, CDR2 EKD. The length of the CDR3 is 20 residues. This CDR3 reads CACDTGGLGDPSCDTRQMFF. For the CDR3, the DNA is TGTGCCTGTGACACAGGAGGCCTGGGGGACCCCTCCTGTGACACCCGACAGATGTTTTTC.

This clone was seen a few times. A much bigger clone sits one base away, suggesting this may be a read error. This sequence joins TRDV2 and TRDJ1; 7 positions match TRDD3. After removal of 3 bases from V and 2 bases from J, the junction contained 11 bases not matched to a gene. The germline V gene has CDR1 GEAIGNYY and CDR2 EKD. The CDR3 is 16 residues long. The CDR3 coding sequence is TGTGCCTGTGACCCGGTGGGGGACACGTGGACCGATAAACTCATCTTT. Protein product: CACDPVGDTWTDKLIF.